A single sample gave rise to the 23 T cell receptor beta chains below, sequenced in a study of graft-versus-host responses after intestinal transplantation. The assay was immunoSEQ multiplex PCR, and TCRdb's table has in-frame clones only and misses some. The table lists some 130,000 clones, over 85% of them singletons. The antigens these receptors bind are not known. Sequenced here: unstimulated CD4+ T cells sorted from spleen or lymph node cells, sampled before intestinal transplant. The receptor set was obtained from a human donor who received an intestinal transplant.

A few counts support this clone. This sequence joins TRBV19 and TRBJ2-7, with 7 bases identical to TRBD1. Germline-derived CDR1 and CDR2 are LNHDA and SQIVND (reference sequence). The length of the CDR3 is 15 residues. V lost 4 bases to trimming and J lost 1 base; unmatched junction nucleotides: 7. CDR3 sequence: CASSSLGTASYEQYF. The CDR3 nucleotides read TGTGCCAGTAGTAGCTTAGGGACAGCGTCCTACGAGCAGTACTTC.

Regarding this clone: Other nucleotide sequences from this sample produce the same CDR3. J is TRBJ2-3 and V is TRBV20-1, with unresolved D. Trimming left V 7 bases short and J 5 bases short, with 4 bases between. Germline V gene sequence: CDR1 DFQATT, CDR2 SNEGSKA (reference sequence). This CDR3 has 9 residues. The CDR3 DNA reads TGCAGTGGGGGAGATACGCAGTATTTT. This gives the protein CSGGDTQYF.

The genes are TRBV29-1 and TRBJ2-1, with unresolved D. Germline V lookup: CDR1 SQVTM, CDR2 ANQGSEA. This CDR3 is 13 amino acids long. The V gene lost 5 bases and the J gene lost 4 bases, with 12 bases spanning the gap. This CDR3 reads CSVRDSVYNEQFF. The CDR3, as DNA: TGCAGCGTTCGTGACTCCGTATACAATGAGCAGTTCTTC.

The chain is built from TRBV29-1 and TRBJ2-3; the D gene is possibly TRBD1 (6 bases). Germline CDR1 and CDR2: SQVTM and ANQGSEA. V was cut by 0 bases and J by 6 bases, with 19 bases left in between. This CDR3 comprises 16 residues. The CDR3 DNA reads as TGCAGCGTTGAAGATCTCGGTTCAGGGGTGGGGGATACGCAGTATTTT. Its protein is CSVEDLGSGVGDTQYF.

This clone was observed a handful of times. The V and J genes are TRBV10-3 and TRBJ2-3, with TRBD1 as a possible D gene (5 bases). This CDR3 region has 12 residues. Between the trimmed V and J ends, which lost 6 bases and 5 bases, there was a span of 9 bases. CDR1 and CDR2 from the germline V gene are ENHRY and SYGVKD. The CDR3 DNA reads as TGTGCCATCAGGGGGCGTGGAGATACGCAGTATTTT. Its translation: CAIRGRGDTQYF.

The gene calls are TRBV19 and TRBJ2-1; a possible D gene is TRBD1 (6 bases). The germline V and J ends were trimmed by 3 bases and 1 base, with 19 bases remaining between them. CDR3 length equals 18 residues. CDR1 is LNHDA and CDR2 is SQIVND in the germline V gene (reference sequence). The CDR3 sequence is CASSMGGGAGLSYNEQFF. The CDR3 region has the DNA TGTGCCAGTAGTATGGGTGGGGGCGCGGGCTTGTCCTACAATGAGCAGTTCTTC.

The count of this clone is one. The gene calls are TRBV5-1 and TRBJ2-7; D possibly corresponds to TRBD2 (7 bases). Trimming cost V 4 bases and J 4 bases, with 24 bases left between them. CDR1 and CDR2 from the germline V gene are SGHRS and YFSETQ. This CDR3 comprises 17 residues. CDR3 amino acids: CASSRGGTSTLLYEQYF. The CDR3 nucleotides are TGCGCCAGCAGCAGGGGGGGCACCTCGACCCTATTATACGAGCAGTACTTC.

V gene TRBV2 combines with J gene TRBJ1-3; 7 nucleotides match TRBD1. The germline CDR1 and CDR2 sequences are SNHLY and FYNNEI. The CDR3 contains 15 residues. J lost 4 bases, V lost 1 base, and 4 bases had no gene match. The CDR3 protein is CASSEEGAPGNTIYF. As DNA, the CDR3 is TGTGCCAGCAGTGAAGAGGGGGCGCCCGGAAACACCATATATTTT.

The chain has TRBV4-2 and TRBJ2-2, with 9 bases fitting TRBD2. V trimming: 4 bases; J trimming: 5 bases; junction bases outside the gene matches: 20. Germline V gene data show CDR1 as LGHNA and CDR2 as YNFKEQ. The CDR3 covers 20 residues. The CDR3: CASSPRWIAGVGGPTGELFF. The DNA of the CDR3 is TGTGCCAGCAGCCCGAGATGGATAGCGGGAGTAGGGGGGCCAACCGGGGAGCTGTTTTTT.

This clone was counted only a few times. The chain uses TRBV9 and TRBJ1-1; possibly TRBD1 for D (5 bases). The V gene lost 4 bases and the J gene lost 4 bases, with 14 bases spanning the gap. Germline-derived CDR1 and CDR2 are SGDLS and YYNGEE. The CDR3 is 14 residues long. The CDR3 is CASSPRGGSTEAFF. In nucleotides, the CDR3 is TGTGCCAGCAGCCCCCGCGGGGGTAGCACTGAAGCTTTCTTT.

The V and J genes are TRBV11-1 and TRBJ1-1; D is unresolved. Looked up from germline, CDR1 is SGHAT and CDR2 is FQDESV (reference sequence). The CDR3 contains 13 residues. With 3 bases removed from V and 11 bases from J, the gap between germline ends came to 16 bases. CDR3 amino acids: CASSFGEDLAAFF. For the CDR3, the DNA is TGTGCCAGCAGCTTTGGGGAGGATCTCGCGGCTTTCTTT. Filled out from reference TRBV11-1 and TRBJ1-1, the complete variable domain reads EAEVAQSPRYKITEKSQAVAFWCDPISGHATLYWYRQILGQGPELLVQFQDESVVDDSQLPKDRFSAERLKGVDSTLKIQPAELGDSAMYLCASSFGEDLAAFFGQGTRLTVV.

The J gene is TRBJ2-1, the V gene TRBV13; a possible D gene is TRBD2 (6 bases). Looked up from germline, CDR1 is PRHDT and CDR2 is FYEKMQ (reference sequence). The ends were cut back, 5 bases at V and 7 bases at J, with 12 bases in the middle. The CDR3 is 13 amino acids. CDR3 residues: CASSIQGGNEQFF. As DNA, the CDR3 is TGTGCCAGCAGCATTCAAGGAGGGAATGAGCAGTTCTTC.

The J gene is TRBJ1-5, the V gene TRBV28; D unresolved. The CDR3 length is 10 residues. The germline gives CDR1 MDHEN, CDR2 SYDVKM. V was trimmed by 5 bases and J by 8 bases, leaving 4 bases between them. CDR3 region: CASSIEPQHF. The CDR3 coding sequence is TGTGCCAGCAGTATCGAGCCCCAGCATTTT.

V usage is TRBV14 and J usage is TRBJ1-2; TRBD1 matches 8 bases. Germline lookup yields CDR1 SGHDN and CDR2 FVKESK. This CDR3 region has 15 residues. Losses at the gene ends were 1 base for V and 2 bases for J; bases not matched to a gene: 3. The CDR3 loop is CASSQVYRGNYGYTF. The CDR3 nucleotides read TGTGCCAGCAGCCAAGTTTACAGGGGGAACTATGGCTACACCTTC.

The chain recombines TRBV6-1 with TRBJ1-4, with 8 positions matching TRBD1. Germline V CDR1 and CDR2: MNHNS, SASEGT. This CDR3 is built from 15 residues. V shed 5 bases, J shed 3 bases, and the junction held 5 bases outside the gene matches. The CDR3 here is CASSRTGGANEKLFF. CDR3 DNA sequence: TGTGCCAGCAGTCGTACAGGGGGTGCTAATGAAAAACTGTTTTTT.

The V gene is TRBV29-1, the J gene TRBJ2-3, with TRBD2 as a possible D gene (5 bases). The germline V gene has CDR1 SQVTM and CDR2 ANQGSEA. This CDR3 has 19 amino acids. V shed 0 bases and J shed 2 bases, with 24 bases lying between them. CDR3 in DNA: TGCAGCGTTGAAGAGAAAGGACTCCTAATAGCCTCAGCCACAGATACGCAGTATTTT. Translated: CSVEEKGLLIASATDTQYF.

The rearrangement uses TRBV27 and TRBJ1-4; no firm D call. Germline V gene lookup returns CDR1 MNHEY and CDR2 SMNVEV (reference sequence). V was clipped by 4 bases and J by 10 bases, with 19 bases between them. The CDR3 contains 15 residues. CDR3 loop: CASSSTTQTRGKLFF. Written as DNA, the CDR3 is TGTGCCAGCAGTTCAACCACCCAGACTCGGGGAAAACTGTTTTTT.

The J gene is TRBJ2-1, the V gene TRBV5-1, with a weak D call TRBD1 (5 bases). The CDR3 has 16 amino acids. V was trimmed by 8 bases and J by 0 bases, leaving 18 bases between them. The germline CDR1 and CDR2 sequences are SGHRS and YFSETQ. CDR3 residues: CARMGKGVGSYNEQFF. The CDR3 DNA sequence: TGCGCCAGAATGGGCAAAGGGGTCGGCTCCTACAATGAGCAGTTCTTC. The full variable domain, completed using reference TRBV5-1 and TRBJ2-1, is KAGVTQTPRYLIKTRGQQVTLSCSPISGHRSVSWYQQTPGQGLQFLFEYFSETQRNKGNFPGRFSGRQFSNSRSEMNVSTLELGDSALYLCARMGKGVGSYNEQFFGPGTRLTVL.

The V and J genes are TRBV11-2 and TRBJ2-7; D could derive from TRBD1 or TRBD2 (5 bases each). CDR1 SGHAT and CDR2 FQNNGV come from the germline V gene. V was shortened by 6 bases and J by 2 bases, with 14 bases between the two germline ends. The CDR3 runs 14 residues. The CDR3 nucleotides are TGTGCCAGCAGTTCGAGGGGCATAACCTACGAGCAGTACTTC. Residues: CASSSRGITYEQYF. Variable domain in full (rest from reference TRBV11-2 and TRBJ2-7): EAGVAQSPRYKIIEKRQSVAFWCNPISGHATLYWYQQILGQGPKLLIQFQNNGVVDDSQLPKDRFSAERLKGVDSTLKIQPAKLEDSAVYLCASSSRGITYEQYFGPGTRLTVT.

The chain links TRBV12-5 to TRBJ1-1, with D hard to call. Trimming left V 5 bases short and J 1 base short, with 8 bases between. Germline V gives CDR1 LGHNT, CDR2 FRNRAP. CDR3 length equals 13 residues. DNA for the CDR3: TGTGCTAGTGGTCCTCCTGGGAACACTGAAGCTTTCTTT. This encodes CASGPPGNTEAFF.

The gene calls are TRBV18 and TRBJ2-3; D gene unclear. Trimming left V 8 bases short and J 1 base short, with 10 bases between. Germline assignment: CDR1 KGHSH and CDR2 LQKENI. The CDR3 consists of 13 residues. This CDR3 reads CASRYGGTDTQYF. The CDR3 DNA sequence: TGTGCCAGCAGGTACGGAGGCACAGATACGCAGTATTTT.

This chain joins TRBV6-4 and TRBJ2-7; 7 nucleotides agree with TRBD1. The J segment lost 1 base and the V segment lost 1 base, leaving 7 bases of the junction unmatched. The CDR3 has 16 residues. CDR1 and CDR2 (germline): MRHNA, SNTAGT. The CDR3 is CASSDFRRQGSYEQYF. Written as DNA, the CDR3 is TGTGCCAGCAGTGACTTCAGGAGACAGGGATCCTACGAGCAGTACTTC.

The rearrangement joins TRBV7-3 to TRBJ2-1; 11 bases are a match to TRBD2. V shed 2 bases, J shed 2 bases, and the junction held 14 bases outside the gene matches. The CDR3 is made up of 20 amino acids. The germline CDR1 and CDR2 sequences are SGHTA and FQGTGA. CDR3 bases: TGTGCCAGCAGCTTAGTAGGGACTAGCGGAGCCTCCCCGGCCTACAATGAGCAGTTCTTC. Its translation is CASSLVGTSGASPAYNEQFF.